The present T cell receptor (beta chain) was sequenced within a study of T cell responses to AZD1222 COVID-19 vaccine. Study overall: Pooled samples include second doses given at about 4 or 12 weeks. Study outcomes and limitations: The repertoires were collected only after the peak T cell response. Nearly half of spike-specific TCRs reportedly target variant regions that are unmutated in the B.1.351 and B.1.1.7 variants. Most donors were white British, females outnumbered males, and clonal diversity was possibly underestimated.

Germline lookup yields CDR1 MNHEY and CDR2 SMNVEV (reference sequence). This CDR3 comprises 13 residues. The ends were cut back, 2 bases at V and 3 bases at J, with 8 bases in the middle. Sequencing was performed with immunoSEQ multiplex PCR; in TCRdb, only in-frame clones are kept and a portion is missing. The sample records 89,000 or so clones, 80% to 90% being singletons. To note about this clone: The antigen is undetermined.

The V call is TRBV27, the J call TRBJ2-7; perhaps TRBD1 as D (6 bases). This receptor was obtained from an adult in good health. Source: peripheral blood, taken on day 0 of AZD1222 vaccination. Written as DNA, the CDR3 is TGTGCCAGCAGTTTAGGACAGAGCTACGAGCAGTACTTC. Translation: CASSLGQSYEQYF.